Given below is one T cell receptor (beta chain) in context. Sequencing used immunoSEQ multiplex PCR; TCRdb keeps in-frame clones, though not all of them. The table lists tens of thousands of clones, roughly 97% of them singletons. The sample is drawn from a study of technical replicates of blood from four donors. Trimming took 5 bases from V and 15 from J; bases not matched to a gene: 7. The CDR3 sequence is 11 residues long. Germline CDR1 SEHNR, CDR2 FQNEAQ (reference sequence). The V gene is TRBV7-9, the J gene TRBJ2-1; 7 bases line up with TRBD1. Sequenced material: T cells isolated from PBMCs. This TCR was recovered from a human donor in good health. The CDR3, as DNA: TGTGCCAGCAGCCCCACAGGGGATCCGTTCTTC. Protein product: CASSPTGDPFF.